This TCR beta chain was sequenced during a study of blood T cell repertoires in COVID-19 (dated by TCRdb to 2019 to 2021). Regarding the study in general: Samples from collaborators originated in the United States, Italy and Spain and spanned both the acute and convalescent phases of COVID-19. Where available, HLA class I and class II types were obtained from metadata supplied by the sample provider rather than from assay-based typing. The repertoires were released in a freely available public database intended as a resource for research on the immune response to SARS-CoV-2. The dataset comprised deeply sampled blood TCRbeta repertoires from subjects exposed to, actively infected with, or recovered from COVID-19. The prospective study material was composed of cDNA or gDNA derived from T cells, B-cell-depleted T cells, or PBMCs. The samples were drawn from the first 160 participants of the ongoing ImmuneRACE study and from 950 to 1,500 subjects provided by 6 global collaborators. Nearly every sample came with metadata listing a de-identified subject ID, COVID-19 status, age in years and sex. The paper's findings and limits, for the study overall: The quantity of clinical and demographic metadata differed by source and by participant and was supplied without curation.

A word on this clone: What this receptor recognizes is not known. The record has no base qualities; no much larger clone is one base away.

One collaborating source in Seattle enrolled patients while the patients were actively infected and followed the patients over time throughout the course of disease. The collaborating institutions used their own protocols to collect whole blood in K2EDTA tubes. For TCRbeta analysis, collaborators shipped samples as frozen whole blood, isolated PBMCs, or DNA extracted from either of those sample types. The CDR3 runs 14 residues from the cysteine to the phenylalanine. Of the read, only the CDR3 DNA is kept; its 42 bases are in frame from base 1. Trimming takes 5 bases from V and 5 bases from J, and the germline ends sit 15 bases apart. CDR1 and CDR2 are drawn from the germline V gene: MDHEN, SYDVKM. TCRbeta CDR3 regions were amplified from genomic DNA using the immunoSEQ Assay, a bias-controlled multiplex PCR. Concerning the study's data processing: The number of nucleated cells in each sample was estimated from the amplification of reference gene primers within the assay. To quantify the absolute abundance of each unique TCRbeta CDR3 rearrangement, sequence reads were collapsed and filtered. For each sample, productive Simpson clonality was calculated as the square root of Simpson's diversity index over productive rearrangements. Not all clones reach the TCRdb copy of this immuneACCESS table, which keeps in-frame sequences only. Checked studies attribute under half of the gap to unresolved V genes and leave the rest unexplained. Clonal size and the V and J genes are those of that table, whereas D and trimming came from the DNA. The table for this sample lists about 130,000 clones; about 74% of them were counted only once. The ten largest clones represent 4.5% to 6% of the sample.

The sequencing input was peripheral blood. The chain uses TRBV28 and TRBJ1-2, with TRBD1 perhaps the D gene, on 6 matching bases. The TCR sequence derives from a man older than 75 with COVID-19, enrolled during active disease. This receptor carries the CDR3 CASSPESTGYGYTF. DNA sequence: TGTGCCAGCAGTCCCGAATCCACAGGGTATGGCTACACCTTC.